The rows below give T cell receptor beta chains drawn from one sample of a study of CD8 T cells in ankylosing spondylitis. TCRdb used MiXCR to reprocess the 5' RACE reads, holding one entry per CDR3 protein. The sample has hundreds of thousands of distinct CDR3 sequences, approximately 26% seen once. The sequencing input was blood, either unsorted or a sorted T cell fraction (not recorded which). These receptor sequences come from a male donor with ankylosing spondylitis. CDR3s include the opening cysteine and the closing phenylalanine or tryptophan. The D gene is left open where the match is weak. Size is stated for part of the rows, as once, few or many counts, or as a class when the clone is expanded.

clone_size d_call j_call v_call cdr3_nt cdr3_aa
. TRBD2 TRBJ2-2 TRBV6-2/TRBV6-3 TGTGCCAGCAGCCTTACCTCTAGCGGGAGCACCGGGGAGCTGTTTTTT CASSLTSSGSTGELFF
. TRBD2 TRBJ2-1 TRBV29-1 TGCAGCGTTTCCGGGACTAGCGGGAGTCTATCCTACAATGAGCAGTTCTTC CSVSGTSGSLSYNEQFF
. . TRBJ1-1 TRBV12-3/TRBV12-4 TGTGCCAGCAGTCGGATCGGCGGCACTGAAGCTTTCTTT CASSRIGGTEAFF
. . TRBJ2-1 TRBV7-2 TGTGCCAGCAGCTTAGTTGGGATGGCCCCGGCGGATGAGCAGTTCTTC CASSLVGMAPADEQFF
. TRBD1 TRBJ1-6 TRBV28 TGTGCCAGCAGTGTAACGGGACAGGGGGATAATTCACCCCTCCACTTT CASSVTGQGDNSPLHF
. . TRBJ1-6 TRBV4-1 TGCGCCAGCAGCCCCTCGGACGGTTATTCACCCCTCCACTTT CASSPSDGYSPLHF
. . TRBJ1-1 TRBV5-6 TGTGCCAGCAGCTTAGTCGGCCAGATGAACACTGAAGCTTTCTTT CASSLVGQMNTEAFF
. . TRBJ2-3 TRBV5-6 TGTGCCAGCAGCTTGTGGGGATACTTCGGGAACGCGGGAGATACGCAGTATTTT CASSLWGYFGNAGDTQYF
. . TRBJ1-2 TRBV7-2 TGTGCCAGCAGCTTGGACAGAACGAACTATGGCTACACCTTC CASSLDRTNYGYTF
. . TRBJ2-2 TRBV2 TGTGCCAGCAGTGTGCGGACAGCTTTCACCGGGGAGCTGTTTTTT CASSVRTAFTGELFF
few . TRBJ2-7 TRBV12-3/TRBV12-4 TGTGCCAGCAGGGACACGCTCATTGGTGAGGGTTACGAGCAGTACTTC CASRDTLIGEGYEQYF
. TRBD1 TRBJ1-6 TRBV10-2 TGCGCCAGCAGTGAGTCGGGGGACAGGGGAACGGATTCACCCCTCCACTTT CASSESGDRGTDSPLHF
. . TRBJ2-1 TRBV12-3/TRBV12-4 TGTGCCAGCAGCGGCGGGATCTCCTACAATGAGCAGTTCTTC CASSGGISYNEQFF
. TRBD2 TRBJ2-1 TRBV5-1 TGCGCCAGCAGTTCGGATAGCGGGCAGTACAATGAGCAGTTCTTC CASSSDSGQYNEQFF
. . TRBJ1-4 TRBV20-1 TGCAGTGGACAGGTTGCAACTAATGAAAAACTGTTTTTT CSGQVATNEKLFF
. TRBD1 TRBJ1-6 TRBV3-1 TGTGCCAGCAGCCAGGGGACAGGGTTTAGGTCGATGCCCCTCCACTTT CASSQGTGFRSMPLHF
few . TRBJ1-5 TRBV6-1 TGTGCCAGCAGTGGGACAGTAGCGAATCAGCCCCAGCATTTT CASSGTVANQPQHF
. . TRBJ2-1 TRBV7-6 TGTGCCAGCAGCTTAAATCCTACGAAGAACAATGAGCAGTTCTTC CASSLNPTKNNEQFF
few . TRBJ1-5 TRBV20-1 TGCAGTGCTAGTTCCGTGTATGGCAATCAGCCCCAGCATTTT CSASSVYGNQPQHF
few . TRBJ1-1 TRBV29-1 TGCAGCTGCAGCGGGGGCAACACTGAAGCTTTCTTT CSCSGGNTEAFF
few TRBD1 TRBJ2-5 TRBV29-1 TGCAGCGTTTCTACAGGGGGCGCCGAGACCCAGTACTTC CSVSTGGAETQYF
. TRBD2 TRBJ2-3 TRBV15 TGTGCCACCAGCAGACTAGCGGGAGGGTCAGATACGCAGTATTTT CATSRLAGGSDTQYF
few . TRBJ2-5 TRBV29-1 TGCAGCGTTAACGAGGTCCAAGAGACCCAGTACTTC CSVNEVQETQYF
. TRBD1 TRBJ1-1 TRBV29-1 TGCAGCGTTGAAGAGGGACAGGCGAACACTGAAGCTTTCTTT CSVEEGQANTEAFF
few . TRBJ2-5 TRBV5-1 TGCGCCAGCAGCTTGGCCGTAGCTAGGTACCAAGAGACCCAGTACTTC CASSLAVARYQETQYF
. TRBD1 TRBJ1-4 TRBV11-2 TGTGCCAGCAGCCCGGTTATGTTGGAACCTATTGGGACAGTGAATGAAAAACTGTTTTTT CASSPVMLEPIGTVNEKLFF
few . TRBJ1-5 TRBV6-1 TGTGCCAGCACCCGGGCAAGAACAGATCAGCCCCAGCATTTT CASTRARTDQPQHF
few TRBD1 TRBJ2-7 TRBV19 TGTGCCAGTAGTGCCCTGGAGGGACAGGGTTCCTACGAGCAGTACTTC CASSALEGQGSYEQYF
. . TRBJ1-5 TRBV12-3/TRBV12-4 TGTGCCAGCAGGCTGGGTCCTCAGCCCCAGCATTTT CASRLGPQPQHF
few TRBD1 TRBJ2-7 TRBV7-2 TGTGCCAGCAGCTCCTGGACAGGGTCCTACGAGCAGTACTTC CASSSWTGSYEQYF
. TRBD2 TRBJ2-1 TRBV6-1 TGTGCCAGCAGTCTATTCTCCGGGACTAGCGGGGGACGCTACAATGAGCAGTTCTTC CASSLFSGTSGGRYNEQFF
. . TRBJ2-3 TRBV12-3/TRBV12-4 TGTGCCAGCAGTTGGGCAGGCACAGATACGCAGTATTTT CASSWAGTDTQYF
many TRBD2 TRBJ2-1 TRBV6-2/TRBV6-3 TGTGCCAGCAGTTACCCCTTTGCGGGAGGGGCCTACAATGAGCAGTTCTTC CASSYPFAGGAYNEQFF
few . TRBJ2-1 TRBV5-1 TGCGCCAGCAGCTTGGTCCCGGGCGGGATGGGTAGTGAGCAGTTCTTC CASSLVPGGMGSEQFF
few . TRBJ2-1 TRBV5-5 TGTGCCAGCGACCTTCTTGGGGGGACCAACCACGTTGAGCAGTTCTTC CASDLLGGTNHVEQFF
. TRBD2 TRBJ2-5 TRBV5-1 TGCGCCAGCAGTATCGTTGGACTAGAAGAGACCCAGTACTTC CASSIVGLEETQYF
. . TRBJ2-1 TRBV10-3 TGTGCCACCCTAGACAATGAGCAGTTCTTC CATLDNEQFF